Sequencing of this T cell receptor (beta chain) was carried out in a study of CD8 T cells in ankylosing spondylitis. Whole-study results and caveats: Characteristic of ankylosing spondylitis blood, it appeared, was a TCR beta motif comprising roughly eight highly homologous variants. The study looked at matched synovial fluid samples from ankylosing spondylitis patients. Disease-linked clones were reported to be significantly enriched there.

This clonotype was recorded at least ten times. The antigen is not known. By quantitative 5'-RACE with molecular barcodes, the TCR beta libraries were made. MiXCR, applied by TCRdb to the 5' RACE reads, yields one record per CDR3 protein. Of about 130,000 distinct CDR3 sequences in the sample, roughly 9% were seen once. Germline CDR1 MNHNS, CDR2 SASEGT. Trimming pared 6 bases from V and 4 bases from J, leaving 15 bases between. The CDR3 consists of 15 residues. The material sequenced was blood, either unsorted or a sorted T cell fraction (not recorded which). V is TRBV6-1 and J is TRBJ2-2, with D tentatively TRBD1 or TRBD2 (5 bases each). The clonotype comes from a male donor with ankylosing spondylitis or in good health (not recorded which). DNA for the CDR3: TGTGCCAGCAGCAGGACCGGGACGGCCACCGGGGAGCTGTTTTTT. The encoded protein is CASSRTGTATGELFF.